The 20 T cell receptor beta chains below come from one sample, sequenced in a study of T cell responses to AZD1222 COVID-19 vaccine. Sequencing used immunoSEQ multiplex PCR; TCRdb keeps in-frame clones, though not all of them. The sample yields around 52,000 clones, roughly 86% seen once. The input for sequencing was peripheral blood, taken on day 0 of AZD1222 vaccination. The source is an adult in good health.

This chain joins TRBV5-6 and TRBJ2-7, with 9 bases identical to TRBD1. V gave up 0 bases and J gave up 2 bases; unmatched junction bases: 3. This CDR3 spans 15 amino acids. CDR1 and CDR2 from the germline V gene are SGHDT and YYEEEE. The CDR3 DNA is TGTGCCAGCAGCTTGGTGGGACAGGGCACCTACGAGCAGTACTTC. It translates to CASSLVGQGTYEQYF.

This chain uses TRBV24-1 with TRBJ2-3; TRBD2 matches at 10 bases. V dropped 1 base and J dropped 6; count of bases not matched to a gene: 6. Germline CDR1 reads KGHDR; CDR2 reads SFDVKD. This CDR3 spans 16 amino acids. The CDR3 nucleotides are TGTGCCACCAGTGATTTTGAGCGGGAGGGCCTGGATACGCAGTATTTT. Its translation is CATSDFEREGLDTQYF.

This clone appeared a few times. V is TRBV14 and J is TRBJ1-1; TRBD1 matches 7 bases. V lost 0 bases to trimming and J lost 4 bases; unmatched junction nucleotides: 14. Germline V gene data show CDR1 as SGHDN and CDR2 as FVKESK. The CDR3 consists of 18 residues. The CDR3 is CASSQEVGGASRGTEAFF. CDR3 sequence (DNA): TGTGCCAGCAGCCAAGAGGTAGGGGGCGCAAGTCGAGGCACTGAAGCTTTCTTT.

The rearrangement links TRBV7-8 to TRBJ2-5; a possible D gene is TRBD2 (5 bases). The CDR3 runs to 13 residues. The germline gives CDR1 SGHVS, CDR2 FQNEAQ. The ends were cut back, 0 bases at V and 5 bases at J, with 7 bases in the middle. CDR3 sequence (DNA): TGTGCCAGCAGCTTAGCTGGCGGGGAGACCCAGTACTTC. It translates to CASSLAGGETQYF.

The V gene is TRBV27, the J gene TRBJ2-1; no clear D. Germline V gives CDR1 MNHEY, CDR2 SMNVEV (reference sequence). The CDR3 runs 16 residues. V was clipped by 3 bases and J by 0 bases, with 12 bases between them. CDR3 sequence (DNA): TGTGCCAGCAGTTTGTCGGCTCGGAGCTCCTACAATGAGCAGTTCTTC. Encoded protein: CASSLSARSSYNEQFF.

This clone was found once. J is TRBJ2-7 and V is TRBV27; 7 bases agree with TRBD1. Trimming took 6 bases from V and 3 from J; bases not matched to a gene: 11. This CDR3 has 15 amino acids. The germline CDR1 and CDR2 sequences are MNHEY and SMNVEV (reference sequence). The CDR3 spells CASSPGTAGGYEQYF. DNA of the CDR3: TGTGCCAGCAGCCCTGGGACAGCTGGAGGCTACGAGCAGTACTTC.

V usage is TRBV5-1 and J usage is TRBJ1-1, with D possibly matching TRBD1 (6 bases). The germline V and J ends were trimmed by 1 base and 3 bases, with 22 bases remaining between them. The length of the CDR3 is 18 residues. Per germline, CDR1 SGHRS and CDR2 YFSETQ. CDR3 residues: CASSLTVTDRRTDTEAFF. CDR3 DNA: TGCGCCAGCAGCTTGACGGTAACCGACAGGCGAACCGACACTGAAGCTTTCTTT.

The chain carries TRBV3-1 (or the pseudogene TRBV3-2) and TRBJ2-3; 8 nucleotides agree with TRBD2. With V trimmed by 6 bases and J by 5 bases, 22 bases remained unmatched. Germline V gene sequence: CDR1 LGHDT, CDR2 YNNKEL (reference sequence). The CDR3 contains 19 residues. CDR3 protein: CASSQRPGTRGGVRDTQYF. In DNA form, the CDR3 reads TGTGCCAGCAGTCAACGGCCTGGGACTAGGGGAGGGGTTAGAGATACGCAGTATTTT.

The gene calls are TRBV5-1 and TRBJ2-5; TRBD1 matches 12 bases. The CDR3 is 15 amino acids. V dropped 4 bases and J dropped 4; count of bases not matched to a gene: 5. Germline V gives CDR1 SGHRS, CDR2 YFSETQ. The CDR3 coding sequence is TGCGCCAGCAGCCCCGGGACAGGGGGCCCAGAGACCCAGTACTTC. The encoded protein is CASSPGTGGPETQYF.

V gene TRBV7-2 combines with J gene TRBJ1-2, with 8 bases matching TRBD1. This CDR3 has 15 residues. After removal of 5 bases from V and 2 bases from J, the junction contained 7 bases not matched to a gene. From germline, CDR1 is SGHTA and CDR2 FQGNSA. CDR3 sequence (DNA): TGTGCCAGCAGCCCCGGACAGGGTGAAAACTATGGCTACACCTTC. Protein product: CASSPGQGENYGYTF.

The CDR3 loop is CASSLNRGFGYTF. CDR3 coding DNA: TGTGCCAGCAGTTTAAACAGGGGTTTTGGCTACACCTTC. This chain joins TRBV28 and TRBJ1-2, with 7 bases that match TRBD1. J lost 7 bases, V lost 2 bases, and 4 bases had no gene match. CDR1 and CDR2 (germline): MDHEN, SYDVKM. This CDR3 spans 13 amino acids.

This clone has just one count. In nucleotides, the CDR3 is TGTGCCAGCAGGTCCACAGCCCTGGGCACTGAAGCTTTCTTT. Amino acids: CASRSTALGTEAFF. The chain is built from TRBV3-1 (or the pseudogene TRBV3-2) and TRBJ1-1; no reliable D call. This CDR3 has 14 amino acids. V was shortened by 6 bases and J by 4 bases, with 15 bases between the two germline ends. Germline V gene data show CDR1 as LGHDT and CDR2 as YNNKEL (reference sequence).

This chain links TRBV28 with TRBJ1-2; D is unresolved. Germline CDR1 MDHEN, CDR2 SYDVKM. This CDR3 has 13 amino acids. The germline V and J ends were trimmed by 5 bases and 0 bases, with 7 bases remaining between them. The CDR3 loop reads CASSPTANYGYTF. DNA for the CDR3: TGTGCCAGCAGTCCCACAGCTAACTATGGCTACACCTTC.

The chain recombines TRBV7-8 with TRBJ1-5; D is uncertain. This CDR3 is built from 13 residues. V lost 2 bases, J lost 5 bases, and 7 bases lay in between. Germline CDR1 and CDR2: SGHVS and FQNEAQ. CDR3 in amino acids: CASSLSTYQPQHF. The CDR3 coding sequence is TGTGCCAGCAGCTTAAGTACTTATCAGCCCCAGCATTTT. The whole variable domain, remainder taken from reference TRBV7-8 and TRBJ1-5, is GAGVSQSPRYKVAKRGQDVALRCDPISGHVSLFWYQQALGQGPEFLTYFQNEAQLDKSGLPSDRFFAERPEGSVSTLKIQRTQQEDSAVYLCASSLSTYQPQHFGDGTRLSIL.

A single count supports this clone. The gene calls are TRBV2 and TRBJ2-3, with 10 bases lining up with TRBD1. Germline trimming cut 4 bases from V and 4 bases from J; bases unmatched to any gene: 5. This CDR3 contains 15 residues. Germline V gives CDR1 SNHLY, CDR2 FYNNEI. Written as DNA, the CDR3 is TGTGCCAGCAGTGGGGGACAGGGGTCCGCAGATACGCAGTATTTT. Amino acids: CASSGGQGSADTQYF.

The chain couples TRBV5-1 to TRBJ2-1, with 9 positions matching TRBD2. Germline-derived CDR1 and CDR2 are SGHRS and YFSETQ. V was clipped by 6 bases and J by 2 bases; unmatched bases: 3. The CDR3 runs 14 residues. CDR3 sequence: CASMVAGAYNEQFF. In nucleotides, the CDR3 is TGCGCCAGCATGGTAGCGGGAGCCTACAATGAGCAGTTCTTC. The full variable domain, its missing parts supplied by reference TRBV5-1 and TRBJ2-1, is KAGVTQTPRYLIKTRGQQVTLSCSPISGHRSVSWYQQTPGQGLQFLFEYFSETQRNKGNFPGRFSGRQFSNSRSEMNVSTLELGDSALYLCASMVAGAYNEQFFGPGTRLTVL.

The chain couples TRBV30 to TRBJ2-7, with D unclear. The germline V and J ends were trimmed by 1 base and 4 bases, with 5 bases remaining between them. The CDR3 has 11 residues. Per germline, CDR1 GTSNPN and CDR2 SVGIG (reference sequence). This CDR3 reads CAWSASYEQYF. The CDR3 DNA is TGTGCCTGGAGTGCGAGTTACGAGCAGTACTTC.

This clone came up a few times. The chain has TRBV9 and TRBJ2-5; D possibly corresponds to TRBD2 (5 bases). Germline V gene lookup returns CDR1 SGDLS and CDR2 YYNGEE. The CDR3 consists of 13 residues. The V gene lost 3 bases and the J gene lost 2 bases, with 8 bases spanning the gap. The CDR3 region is CASSGGRQETQYF. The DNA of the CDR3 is TGTGCCAGCAGCGGAGGGAGACAAGAGACCCAGTACTTC.

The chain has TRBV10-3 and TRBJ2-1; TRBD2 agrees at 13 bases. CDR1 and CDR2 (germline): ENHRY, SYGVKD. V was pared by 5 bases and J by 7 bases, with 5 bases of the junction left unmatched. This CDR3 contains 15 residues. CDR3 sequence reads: CAISSLAGGVNEQFF. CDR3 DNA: TGTGCCATCAGTTCACTAGCGGGAGGGGTAAATGAGCAGTTCTTC.

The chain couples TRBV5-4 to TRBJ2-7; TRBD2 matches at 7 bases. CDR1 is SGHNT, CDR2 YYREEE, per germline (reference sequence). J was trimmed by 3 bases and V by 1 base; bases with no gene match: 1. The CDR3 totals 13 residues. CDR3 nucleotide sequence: TGTGCCAGCAGCTTGTGGGAGGGCTACGAGCAGTACTTC. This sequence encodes CASSLWEGYEQYF.